A few counts support the clone carrying this T cell receptor (beta chain). Its cognate antigen is unknown. This specimen comes from a study of T cells in localized non-small cell lung cancer. Study results and limitations: For the top 100 tumor clones, a median about 50 also appeared in adjacent lung. Higher blood T cell density went with longer overall survival. Of the tissues analyzed, uninvolved adjacent lung showed maximal T cell clonality, greater than tumor.

Per the germline V gene, CDR1 is SGHAT and CDR2 is FQNNGV. This CDR3 spans 13 amino acids. Trimming cost V 5 bases and J 3 bases, with 9 bases left between them. Generated by immunoSEQ multiplex PCR, the TCRdb table keeps only in-frame clones and is missing some. The table lists some 140,000 clones, around 92% of them singletons. The J gene is TRBJ2-3, the V gene TRBV11-2; D may be TRBD2 (6 bases). This sequence originates from a female donor at least 60 years old with stage I lung adenocarcinoma. The sequencing here drew on peripheral blood, taken before any cancer treatment. CDR3: CASSHAGTDTQYF. The CDR3 region has the DNA TGTGCCAGCAGCCACGCGGGGACAGATACGCAGTATTTT.